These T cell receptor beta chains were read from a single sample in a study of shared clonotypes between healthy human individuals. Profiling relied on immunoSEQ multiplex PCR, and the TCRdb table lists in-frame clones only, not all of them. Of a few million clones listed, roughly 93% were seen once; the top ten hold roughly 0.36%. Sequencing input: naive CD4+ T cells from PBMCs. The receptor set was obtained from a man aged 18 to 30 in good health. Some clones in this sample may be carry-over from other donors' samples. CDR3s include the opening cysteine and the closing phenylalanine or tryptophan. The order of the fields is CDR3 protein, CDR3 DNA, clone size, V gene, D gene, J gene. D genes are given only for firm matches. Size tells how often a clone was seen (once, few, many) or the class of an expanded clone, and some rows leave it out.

CAWSRHEQYF,TGTGCCTGGAGTCGGCACGAGCAGTACTTC,NA,TRBV30,NA,TRBJ2-7
CASSVGQLRNGYTF,TGCGCCAGCAGCGTCGGACAGCTCCGTAACGGCTACACCTTC,NA,TRBV5-1,NA,TRBJ1-2
CASSLSTGTGNTIYF,TGCGCCAGCAGCTTATCGACAGGTACTGGAAACACCATATATTTT,NA,TRBV5-1,NA,TRBJ1-3
CASIRGINQPQHF,TGTGCCAGCATTCGGGGGATTAATCAGCCCCAGCATTTT,NA,TRBV6-6,NA,TRBJ1-5
CASSSLSSYNEQFF,TGTGCCAGCAGCAGCCTGAGCTCCTACAATGAGCAGTTCTTC,NA,TRBV5-4,NA,TRBJ2-1
CASSSSGRDSNEQFF,TGTGCCAGCAGCTCTAGCGGGAGGGACAGTAATGAGCAGTTCTTC,NA,TRBV28,TRBD2,TRBJ2-1
CASRNGQGEETQYF,TGTGCCAGCAGAAACGGACAGGGCGAAGAGACCCAGTACTTC,once,TRBV6-6,TRBD1,TRBJ2-5
CASSPNRGGDYGYTF,TGTGCCAGCTCACCTAACAGGGGCGGTGACTATGGCTACACCTTC,NA,TRBV18,TRBD1,TRBJ1-2
CASRGTSGSTYNEQFF,TGTGCCAGCAGGGGGACTAGCGGGAGCACCTACAATGAGCAGTTCTTC,NA,TRBV2,TRBD2,TRBJ2-1
CASSEWTSGRPKETQYF,TGTGCCAGCAGTGAATGGACTAGCGGGAGACCTAAAGAGACCCAGTACTTC,NA,TRBV25-1,TRBD2,TRBJ2-5
CASSQTGPRRVTGHLGEQYF,TGTGCCAGCAGCCAAACAGGCCCCCGAAGAGTCACGGGACATCTTGGGGAGCAGTACTTC,NA,TRBV4-2,NA,TRBJ2-7
CATSHPQGGGTGELFF,TGTGCCACCAGCCATCCCCAGGGGGGGGGCACCGGGGAGCTGTTTTTT,NA,TRBV15,NA,TRBJ2-2
CASSLLIGVTEAFF,TGTGCCAGCAGCCTTCTTATAGGGGTCACTGAAGCTTTCTTT,NA,TRBV4-2,NA,TRBJ1-1
CASSLSGQPQHF,TGTGCCAGCAGTTTATCTGGTCAGCCCCAGCATTTT,NA,TRBV28,NA,TRBJ1-5
CASSQIGRSSYEQYF,TGTGCCAGCAGCCAGATTGGACGGAGCTCCTACGAGCAGTACTTC,NA,TRBV4-2,NA,TRBJ2-7
CASSSPLQGFRGYTF,TGTGCCAGCAGCTCCCCTTTGCAGGGCTTCCGTGGCTACACCTTC,NA,TRBV7-2,NA,TRBJ1-2
CASNLFGAANQPQHF,TGTGCCAGCAACCTCTTCGGGGCAGCGAATCAGCCCCAGCATTTT,NA,TRBV7-2,NA,TRBJ1-5
CASRGLAGVDTQYF,TGTGCCAGCAGGGGACTAGCGGGAGTGGATACGCAGTATTTT,NA,TRBV6-5,TRBD2,TRBJ2-3
CASSLVGHLNTEAFF,TGTGCCAGCAGCTTAGTTGGACACTTGAACACTGAAGCTTTCTTT,NA,TRBV7-9,NA,TRBJ1-1
CASSLGVGGYNEQFF,TGTGCCAGCAGCTTAGGGGTAGGGGGCTACAATGAGCAGTTCTTC,NA,TRBV11-3,NA,TRBJ2-1
CASSPSSGANVLTF,TGTGCCAGCAGCCCTAGCTCTGGGGCCAACGTCCTGACTTTC,NA,TRBV9,NA,TRBJ2-6
CAWSTARTSGGHNEQFF,TGTGCCTGGAGTACCGCCCGGACTAGCGGGGGCCACAATGAGCAGTTCTTC,NA,TRBV30,TRBD2,TRBJ2-1
CAWSTTVLTF,TGTGCCTGGAGCACCACCGTCCTGACTTTC,NA,TRBV30,NA,TRBJ2-6
CASSQAGTGRTREQFF,TGCGCCAGCAGCCAAGCCGGGACAGGCCGTACGAGAGAGCAGTTCTTC,NA,TRBV4-1,TRBD1,TRBJ2-1
CASTRAGNTDTQYF,TGTGCCAGCACCCGGGCAGGAAACACAGATACGCAGTATTTT,NA,TRBV25-1,NA,TRBJ2-3
CASSTQRGVAGQETQYF,TGTGCCAGCAGCACTCAGAGGGGGGTAGCGGGACAAGAGACCCAGTACTTC,once,TRBV7-2,TRBD2,TRBJ2-5
CASSLPPPRTGYTF,TGTGCCAGCAGCCTGCCGCCCCCAAGGACGGGCTACACCTTC,NA,TRBV5-5,NA,TRBJ1-2
CASSMVGRPETGELFF,TGTGCCAGTAGTATGGTAGGGCGCCCCGAAACCGGGGAGCTGTTTTTT,NA,TRBV19,NA,TRBJ2-2
CASSRGGAIFGNTIYF,TGTGCCAGCAGTCGTGGGGGGGCGATATTTGGAAACACCATATATTTT,NA,TRBV28,NA,TRBJ1-3
CASSPPGEGASSF,TGTGCCAGCTCACCACCGGGCGAAGGGGCTTCCTCTTTT,NA,TRBV18,NA,TRBJ1-3
CASSLPQETQYF,TGCGCCAGCAGCTTGCCCCAAGAGACCCAGTACTTC,NA,TRBV5-1,NA,TRBJ2-5
CASSAGEFKFF,TGTGCCAGCAGTGCGGGGGAATTTAAGTTCTTC,NA,TRBV6-1,NA,TRBJ2-1
CASSFLKGAYEQYF,TGTGCCAGCAGCTTTTTAAAGGGGGCCTACGAGCAGTACTTC,NA,TRBV7-8,NA,TRBJ2-7
CASSYSFKLGTGAFF,TGTGCCAGCAGTTACTCGTTCAAGCTTGGGACGGGAGCTTTCTTT,NA,TRBV6-5,NA,TRBJ1-1
CASSPTSGTSFPGELFF,TGTGCCAGCAGTCCAACGTCCGGGACTAGCTTCCCCGGGGAGCTGTTTTTT,NA,TRBV9,TRBD2,TRBJ2-2
CASSVGAVPGYGYTF,TGTGCCAGCAGCGTAGGGGCAGTGCCCGGCTATGGCTACACCTTC,NA,TRBV9,NA,TRBJ1-2
CASSMSGGDTEAFF,TGTGCCAGTAGTATGAGTGGGGGAGACACTGAAGCTTTCTTT,NA,TRBV19,NA,TRBJ1-1
CASSVRTESSTDTQYF,TGTGCCAGCAGCGTGAGGACGGAGAGTAGCACAGATACGCAGTATTTT,NA,TRBV4-2,NA,TRBJ2-3
CASSLPSNRANTEAFF,TGTGCCAGCAGTTTACCCAGTAACCGGGCGAACACTGAAGCTTTCTTT,NA,TRBV28,NA,TRBJ1-1
CASSIASGHPTDTQYF,TGTGCCAGTAGTATAGCTAGCGGACACCCCACAGATACGCAGTATTTT,NA,TRBV19,TRBD2,TRBJ2-3
CASSYGYILNTEAFF,TGTGCCAGCAGTTACGGTTACATCTTGAACACTGAAGCTTTCTTT,once,TRBV6-5,NA,TRBJ1-1
CASSPRTGPPSDTEAFF,TGTGCCAGCAGCCCACGGACAGGGCCCCCGTCAGACACTGAAGCTTTCTTT,NA,TRBV9,TRBD1,TRBJ1-1
CASSSKGAMGF,TGTGCCAGCAGCAGTAAGGGGGCTATGGGCTTC,NA,TRBV7-9,TRBD1,TRBJ2-4
CASSSAYYRDGQPQHF,TGTGCCAGCAGCTCGGCGTACTACAGGGATGGTCAGCCCCAGCATTTT,NA,TRBV7-2,NA,TRBJ1-5
CASSNRMGGGQPQHF,TGTGCCAGCAGCAATCGAATGGGTGGCGGTCAGCCCCAGCATTTT,NA,TRBV5-8,NA,TRBJ1-5
CASSKRYVDTEAFF,TGTGCCAGCAGTAAGCGTTACGTGGACACTGAAGCTTTCTTT,NA,TRBV6-5,NA,TRBJ1-1
CASSLAPGGNAFF,TGCGCCAGCAGCTTGGCCCCAGGAGGAAACGCTTTCTTT,NA,TRBV5-1,NA,TRBJ1-1
CASSLVQGAGETQYF,TGCGCCAGCAGCTTAGTACAGGGGGCTGGAGAGACCCAGTACTTC,NA,TRBV5-1,TRBD1,TRBJ2-5
CASSSAESTGRNQPQHF,TGTGCCAGCAGCTCTGCAGAATCGACAGGGAGAAATCAGCCCCAGCATTTT,NA,TRBV5-5,TRBD1,TRBJ1-5
CASSQGNEQFF,TGCGCCAGCAGCCAGGGTAATGAGCAGTTCTTC,once,TRBV5-1,NA,TRBJ2-1
CASSYRVPTGEKLFF,TGTGCCAGCAGCTACAGGGTACCTACTGGTGAAAAACTGTTTTTT,NA,TRBV7-9,NA,TRBJ1-4
CASSPSGLYNEQFF,TGTGCCAGCAGCCCTAGCGGGTTGTACAATGAGCAGTTCTTC,NA,TRBV7-9,TRBD2,TRBJ2-1
CASSVRPGLVADTQYF,TGTGCCAGCAGCGTACGGCCGGGACTAGTAGCAGATACGCAGTATTTT,NA,TRBV9,TRBD2,TRBJ2-3